This TCR beta chain was profiled in a study of blood T cell repertoires in COVID-19. The data were produced by immunoSEQ multiplex PCR, yet TCRdb's version contains in-frame clones alone and is incomplete. The sample holds around 300,000 clones, roughly 86% seen once. The material sequenced was PBMCs or T cells enriched from blood (not recorded which). The TCR was taken from a woman aged 60-70 years who had recovered from COVID-19.

DNA for the CDR3: TGTGCCAGCTCACGAGCAACTAATGAAAAACTGTTTTTT. It yields the protein CASSRATNEKLFF. The V and J genes are TRBV18 and TRBJ1-4; D is uncertain. Trimming shortened V by 4 bases and J by 0 bases, and 3 bases separated the two germline ends. In germline, CDR1 is KGHSH, CDR2 LQKENI. This CDR3 is built from 13 residues.